The entry below gives a single TCR beta chain sequence along with its context. No antigen is known for it. Base qualities are not provided; no much larger clone lies one nucleotide away. The data were obtained in a study of blood T cell repertoires in COVID-19 (TCRdb year 2020). In terms of the full investigation: Samples covering the acute and convalescent phases of COVID-19 were provided by collaborators in the United States, Italy and Spain. Deeply sampled blood TCRbeta repertoires from subjects exposed to, actively infected with, or recovered from COVID-19 were included in the dataset. Where available, HLA class I and class II types were taken from metadata supplied by the sample provider and were not determined by assay-based typing. The sample metadata nearly always contained a de-identified subject ID, COVID-19 status, age in years and sex. The repertoires were made available in a free public database intended to serve as a resource for research on the immune response to SARS-CoV-2. The samples were drawn from the first 160 participants of the ongoing ImmuneRACE study and from 1,254 subjects provided by 6 global collaborators. The material from the prospective study consisted of cDNA or gDNA derived from T cells, B-cell-depleted T cells, or PBMCs. What the work shows at the level of the full study, not this receptor alone: How much clinical and demographic metadata was included differed by source and by participant, and the metadata was provided uncurated.

Samples from volunteer blood donors who had recovered from COVID-19 were contributed by a second Seattle source. Collaborating institutions collected whole blood in K2EDTA tubes following their own protocols. For TCRbeta analysis, collaborators shipped samples in one of three forms: frozen whole blood, isolated PBMCs, or DNA extracted from either of those sample types. CDR1 and CDR2 are drawn from the germline V gene: MNHEY, SVGAGI. V loses 6 bases, J loses 4 bases, and the germline ends lie 6 bases apart. Including cysteine and phenylalanine, the CDR3 has 12 amino acids. The DNA shown is the 36-base CDR3, in frame from base 1. TCRbeta CDR3 regions were amplified from genomic DNA by means of the immunoSEQ Assay, a bias-controlled multiplex PCR. Turning to the authors' computational methods: Nucleated cell counts per sample were estimated from amplification of reference gene primers within the assay. To quantify the absolute abundance of each unique TCRbeta CDR3 rearrangement, sequence reads were collapsed and filtered. Productive Simpson clonality was computed per sample as the square root of Simpson's diversity index over productive rearrangements. In TCRdb, the immuneACCESS table is reduced to in-frame sequences with V and J assigned. These tables do not hold every clone; where another copy was compared, an unresolved V gene accounts for under half, and the others remain unexplained. V and J calls plus clone size are reproduced from that table; the DNA served to infer D and trimming. The sample table lists a few hundred thousand clones, about 89% of them with a count of one. The ten biggest clones cover 5% to 7% of the sample.

The sequence joins TRBV6-5 to TRBJ1-4, with the D gene call left open. The clonotype comes from a man aged 18 to 29 who had recovered from COVID-19. The sequencing input was peripheral blood. The CDR3 region reads CASRAGNEKLFF. The nucleotide sequence reads as follows: TGTGCCAGCAGGGCGGGTAATGAAAAACTGTTTTTT.